This T cell receptor beta chain was sequenced for a study of blood T cells in healthy people across ages. It was with a sample-barcoded 5' primer and a J-beta primer mix that a second PCR of roughly 6 to 11 cycles was run. TCRdb re-derived calls from the 5' RACE reads in MiXCR, one entry per CDR3 protein. The sample records about 800,000 distinct CDR3 sequences, roughly 25% being singletons. The CDR3 contains 14 residues. The germline V gene encodes CDR1 SGHTA and CDR2 FQGNSA. V was trimmed by 4 bases and J by 4 bases, leaving 11 bases between them. The same specimen was also included in a second study, on T cells of mothers and their children.

The origin of this receptor is a boy aged 10-17 years in good health. V gene TRBV7-2 combines with J gene TRBJ1-5; D is undetermined. What was sequenced was blood. This chain's CDR3 is CASSYTRGNQPQHF. CDR3 DNA: TGTGCCAGCAGCTACACACGGGGTAATCAGCCCCAGCATTTT.